What follows is one TCR beta chain and its context. Its antigen is not known. This record belongs to a study of beta chain features in type 1 diabetes. Germline loops: CDR1 MNHEY, CDR2 SVGAGI. This CDR3 region has 11 residues. V lost 8 bases, J lost 3 bases, and 8 bases lay in between. Investigators reverse transcribed all isolated RNA, so they sequenced expressed TCRB transcripts. This table comes from immunoSEQ multiplex PCR, and its TCRdb copy is limited to in-frame clones, with some not included. The sample has about 360,000 clones; over 10% are singletons. Broader study findings: The study found moderately but significantly shorter TCRB CDR3s in all four CD4+ subsets of Type 1 diabetes patients.

Sequences were obtained from naive CD4+ T cells from blood. The TCR sequence derives from a woman in her late teens or twenties with type 1 diabetes. The chain carries TRBV6-5 and TRBJ2-7; no reliable D call. The chain's CDR3 is CASSLDYEQYF. The CDR3 region has the DNA TGTGCCAGCTCTTTAGACTACGAGCAGTACTTC.